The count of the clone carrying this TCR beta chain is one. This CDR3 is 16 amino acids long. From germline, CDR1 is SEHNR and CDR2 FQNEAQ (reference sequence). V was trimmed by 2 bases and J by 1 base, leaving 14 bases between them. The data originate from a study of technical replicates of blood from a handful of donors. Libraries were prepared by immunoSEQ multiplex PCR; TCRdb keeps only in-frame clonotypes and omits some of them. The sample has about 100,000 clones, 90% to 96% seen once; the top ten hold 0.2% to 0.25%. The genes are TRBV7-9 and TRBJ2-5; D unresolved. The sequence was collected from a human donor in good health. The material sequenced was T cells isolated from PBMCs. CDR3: CASSLFSVRSQETQYF. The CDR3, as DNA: TGTGCCAGCAGCTTATTCTCAGTGAGGTCCCAAGAGACCCAGTACTTC.